This is a list of T cell receptor beta chains from one sample in a study of cytomegalovirus exposure and HLA in healthy donors. Only in-frame clones appear in the TCRdb table, and some are missing; sequencing was by immunoSEQ multiplex PCR. Among approximately 150,000 clones listed, about 90% were seen once. Material for sequencing was PBMCs. The source is a woman aged 18-29 years in good health and CMV-seropositive. The CDR3 runs from the conserved cysteine through the conserved F or W. D genes are given only for firm matches. Size tells how often a clone was seen (once, few, many) or the class of an expanded clone, and some rows leave it out.

>TRBD1|NA|TRBJ1-5|TRBV28
TGTGCCAGCAGTCCGACACAGGGGAGGAATCAGCCCCAGCATTTT
CASSPTQGRNQPQHF
>NA|NA|TRBJ1-5|TRBV6-1
TGTGCCAGCAGTGAAAGATGGGGAGAACCGTTGGGGAATCAGCCCCAGCATTTT
CASSERWGEPLGNQPQHF
>TRBD2|NA|TRBJ2-3|TRBV19
TGTGCCAGTAGTTCAGCGGGAGGAACGCAATATACGCAGTATTTT
CASSSAGGTQYTQYF
>NA|NA|TRBJ1-1|TRBV6-1
TGTGCGCATGAACCCGGGACTGAAGCTTTCTTT
CAHEPGTEAFF
>TRBD1|NA|TRBJ2-2|TRBV30
TGTGCCTGGAGTGGGTTTTTAACCCGACAGGGGGCAAAAACCGGGGAGCTGTTTTTT
CAWSGFLTRQGAKTGELFF
>NA|NA|TRBJ2-1|TRBV4-1
TGCGCCAGCAGCCAAGATAGTAGTTACAATGAGCAGTTCTTC
CASSQDSSYNEQFF
>NA|few|TRBJ2-3|TRBV6-1
TGTGCCAGCAGTGTTCAGCGCGGTTCCACAGATACGCAGTATTTT
CASSVQRGSTDTQYF
>TRBD2|NA|TRBJ2-2|TRBV5-1
TGCGCCAGCAGCTCGCGAGTAGCGGGATCCACCGGGGAGCTGTTTTTT
CASSSRVAGSTGELFF
>TRBD1|NA|TRBJ1-2|TRBV5-1
TGCGCCAGCAGTCGTACAGGGGCTGACTATGGCTACACCTTC
CASSRTGADYGYTF
>TRBD1|NA|TRBJ1-6|TRBV6-1
TGTGCCAGCAGTCTACAGGGGGGTAATTCACCCCTCCACTTT
CASSLQGGNSPLHF
>TRBD2|NA|TRBJ2-2|TRBV7-2
TGTGCCAGCAGCACGGGACTAGCGGGATGGAGCACCGGGGAGCTGTTTTTT
CASSTGLAGWSTGELFF
>NA|NA|TRBJ2-1|TRBV27
TGTGCCAGCAACCCGGGTAGCGGCTCCTACAATGAGCAGTTCTTC
CASNPGSGSYNEQFF
>TRBD1|many|TRBJ2-3|TRBV6-4
TGTGCCAGCAGTGACTCGGGACAGGGGGCAGATACGCAGTATTTT
CASSDSGQGADTQYF